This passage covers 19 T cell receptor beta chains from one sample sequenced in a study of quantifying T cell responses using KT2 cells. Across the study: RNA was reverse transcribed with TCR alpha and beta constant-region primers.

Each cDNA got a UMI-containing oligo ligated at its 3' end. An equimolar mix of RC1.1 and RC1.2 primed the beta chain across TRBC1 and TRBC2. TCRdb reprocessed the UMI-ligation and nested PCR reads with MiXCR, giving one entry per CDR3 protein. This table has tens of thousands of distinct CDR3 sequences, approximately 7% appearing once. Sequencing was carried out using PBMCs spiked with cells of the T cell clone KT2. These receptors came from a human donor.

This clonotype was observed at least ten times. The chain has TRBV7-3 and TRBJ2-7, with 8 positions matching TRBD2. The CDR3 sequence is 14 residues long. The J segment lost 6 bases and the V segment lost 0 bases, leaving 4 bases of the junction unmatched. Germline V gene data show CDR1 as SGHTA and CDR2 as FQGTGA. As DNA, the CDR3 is TGTGCCAGCAGCTTAACTGGACTAGCCGGCGAGCAGTACTTC. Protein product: CASSLTGLAGEQYF.

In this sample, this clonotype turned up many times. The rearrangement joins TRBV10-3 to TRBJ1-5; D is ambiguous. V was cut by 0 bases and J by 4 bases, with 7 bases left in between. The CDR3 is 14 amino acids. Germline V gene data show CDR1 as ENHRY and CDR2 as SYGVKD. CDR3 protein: CAISESAANQPQHF. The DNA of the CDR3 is TGTGCCATCAGTGAGTCGGCAGCTAATCAGCCCCAGCATTTT.

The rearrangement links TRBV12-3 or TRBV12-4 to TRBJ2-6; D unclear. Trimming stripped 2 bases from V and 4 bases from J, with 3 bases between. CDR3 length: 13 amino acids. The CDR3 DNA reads TGTGCCAGCAGTTTATGGGGGGCCAACGTCCTGACTTTC. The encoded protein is CASSLWGANVLTF.

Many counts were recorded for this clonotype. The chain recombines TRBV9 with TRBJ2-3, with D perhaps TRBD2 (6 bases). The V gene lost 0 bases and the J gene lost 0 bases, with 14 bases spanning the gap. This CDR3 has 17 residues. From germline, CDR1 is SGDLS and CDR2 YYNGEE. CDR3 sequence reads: CASSVGRTAGSTDTQYF. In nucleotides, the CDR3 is TGTGCCAGCAGCGTAGGTAGAACGGCGGGGAGCACAGATACGCAGTATTTT.

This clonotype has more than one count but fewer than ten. The CDR3 region has the DNA TGTGCCAGCAGGTTCCAGGCGAACACTGAAGCTTTCTTT. Residues: CASRFQANTEAFF. The chain links TRBV2 to TRBJ1-1, with D uncertain. Per germline, CDR1 SNHLY and CDR2 FYNNEI. V lost 6 bases and J 1 base, leaving 9 bases between the germline ends. This CDR3 has 13 residues.

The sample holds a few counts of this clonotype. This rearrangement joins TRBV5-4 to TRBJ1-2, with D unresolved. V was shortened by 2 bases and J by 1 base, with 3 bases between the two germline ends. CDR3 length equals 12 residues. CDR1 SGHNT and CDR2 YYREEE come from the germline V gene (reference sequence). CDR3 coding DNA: TGTGCCAGCAGCTTCCTTAACTATGGCTACACCTTC. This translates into CASSFLNYGYTF.

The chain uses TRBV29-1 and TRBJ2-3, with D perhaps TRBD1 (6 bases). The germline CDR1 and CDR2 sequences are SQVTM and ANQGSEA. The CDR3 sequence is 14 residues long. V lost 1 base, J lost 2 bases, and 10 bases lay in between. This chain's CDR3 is CSVEGQGYTDTQYF. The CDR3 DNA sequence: TGCAGCGTTGAAGGGCAGGGGTACACAGATACGCAGTATTTT.

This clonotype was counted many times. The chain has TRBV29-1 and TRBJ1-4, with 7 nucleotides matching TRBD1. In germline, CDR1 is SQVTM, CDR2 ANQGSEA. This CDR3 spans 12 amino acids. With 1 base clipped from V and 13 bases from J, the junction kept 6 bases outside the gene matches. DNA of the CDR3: TGCAGCGTTGAAGTCTACAGGGGTATACTGTTTTTT. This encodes CSVEVYRGILFF.

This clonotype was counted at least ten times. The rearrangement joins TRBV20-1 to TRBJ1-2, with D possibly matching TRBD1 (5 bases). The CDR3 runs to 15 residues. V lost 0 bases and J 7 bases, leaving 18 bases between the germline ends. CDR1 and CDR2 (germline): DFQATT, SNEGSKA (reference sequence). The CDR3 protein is CSARDLAGRASGYTF. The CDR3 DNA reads TGCAGTGCTAGAGATCTGGCAGGGCGAGCCAGTGGCTACACCTTC.

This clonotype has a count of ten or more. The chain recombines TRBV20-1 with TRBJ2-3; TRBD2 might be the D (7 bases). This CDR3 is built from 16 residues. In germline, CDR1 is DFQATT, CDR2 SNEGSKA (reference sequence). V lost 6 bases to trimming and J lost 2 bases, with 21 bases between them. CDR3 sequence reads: CSAGGAWALPTDTQYF. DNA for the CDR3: TGCAGTGCAGGGGGGGCCTGGGCTCTACCCACAGATACGCAGTATTTT.

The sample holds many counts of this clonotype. CDR3 sequence (DNA): TGCAGTGCTAGAGTGGGTCTCCCATACGAGCAGTACTTC. This encodes CSARVGLPYEQYF. The chain has TRBV20-1 and TRBJ2-7; D remains ambiguous. Trimming pared 1 base from V and 4 bases from J, leaving 11 bases between. The V gene's germline CDR1 is DFQATT and CDR2 SNEGSKA (reference sequence). There are 13 residues in the CDR3.

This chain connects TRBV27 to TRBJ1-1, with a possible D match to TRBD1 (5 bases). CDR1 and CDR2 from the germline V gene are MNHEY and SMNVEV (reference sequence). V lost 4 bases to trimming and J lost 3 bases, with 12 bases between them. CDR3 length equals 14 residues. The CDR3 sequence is CASSSSLTDTEAFF. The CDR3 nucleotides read TGTGCCAGCAGTTCGTCCCTGACAGACACTGAAGCTTTCTTT.

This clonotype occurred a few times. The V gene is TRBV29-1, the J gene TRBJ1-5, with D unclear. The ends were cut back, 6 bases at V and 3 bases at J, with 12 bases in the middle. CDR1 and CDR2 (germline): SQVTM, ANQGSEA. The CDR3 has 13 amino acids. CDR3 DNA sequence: TGCAGCGTATTACAAGCCTCCAATCAGCCCCAGCATTTT. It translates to CSVLQASNQPQHF.

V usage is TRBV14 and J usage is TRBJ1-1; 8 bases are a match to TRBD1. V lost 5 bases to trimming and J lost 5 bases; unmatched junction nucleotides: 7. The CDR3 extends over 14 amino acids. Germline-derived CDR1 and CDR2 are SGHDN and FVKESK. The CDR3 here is CASSFTGGETEAFF. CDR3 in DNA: TGTGCCAGCAGCTTCACAGGGGGGGAAACTGAAGCTTTCTTT.

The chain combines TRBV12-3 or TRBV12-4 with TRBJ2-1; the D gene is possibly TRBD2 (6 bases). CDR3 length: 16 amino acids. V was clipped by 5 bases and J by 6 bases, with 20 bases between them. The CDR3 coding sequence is TGTGCCAGCAGTCCCCCGCGGGGCGGGATATCCAATGAGCAGTTCTTC. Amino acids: CASSPPRGGISNEQFF.

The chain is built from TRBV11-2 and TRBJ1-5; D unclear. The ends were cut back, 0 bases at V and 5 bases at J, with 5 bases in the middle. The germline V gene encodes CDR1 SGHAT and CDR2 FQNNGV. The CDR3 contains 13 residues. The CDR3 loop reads CASSLEGDQPQHF. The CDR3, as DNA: TGTGCCAGCAGCTTAGAAGGAGATCAGCCCCAGCATTTT.

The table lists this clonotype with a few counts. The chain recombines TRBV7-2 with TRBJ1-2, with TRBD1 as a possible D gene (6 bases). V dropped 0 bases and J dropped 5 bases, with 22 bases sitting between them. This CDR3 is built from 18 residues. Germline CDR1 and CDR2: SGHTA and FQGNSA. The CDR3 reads CASSLAQGGAGFGYGYTF. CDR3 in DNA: TGTGCCAGCAGCTTAGCGCAAGGGGGAGCGGGGTTCGGGTATGGCTACACCTTC.

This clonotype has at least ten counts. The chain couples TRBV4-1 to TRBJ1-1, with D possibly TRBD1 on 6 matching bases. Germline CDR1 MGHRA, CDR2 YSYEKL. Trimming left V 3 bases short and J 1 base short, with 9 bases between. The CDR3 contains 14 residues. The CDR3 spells CASSHTGSNTEAFF. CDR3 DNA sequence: TGCGCCAGCAGCCACACAGGGTCGAACACTGAAGCTTTCTTT.

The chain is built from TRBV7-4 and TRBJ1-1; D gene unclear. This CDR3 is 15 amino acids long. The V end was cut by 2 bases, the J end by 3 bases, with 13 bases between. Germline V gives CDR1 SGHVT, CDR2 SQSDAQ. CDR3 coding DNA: TGTGCCAGCAGCTTATTTCGACTGCCGGACACTGAAGCTTTCTTT. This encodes CASSLFRLPDTEAFF.